What follows are 15 T cell receptor beta chains derived from one specimen sequenced in a study of cytomegalovirus exposure and HLA in healthy donors. The PCR made use of 60 Vbeta and 13 Jbeta primers. Assay: immunoSEQ multiplex PCR; the TCRdb copy retains only in-frame clones and omits some. There are some 190,000 clones in the sample; roughly 86% occur only once, and approximately 1.9% lies in the top ten. Material for sequencing was PBMCs. The source is a young woman in good health and CMV-seronegative.

The chain links TRBV5-1 to TRBJ1-2; D possibly corresponds to TRBD1 (6 bases). V lost 5 bases and J lost 2, with 16 bases in between. The germline V gene has CDR1 SGHRS and CDR2 YFSETQ. The CDR3 runs 15 residues. This chain's CDR3 is CASSSGQSSNYGYTF. DNA of the CDR3: TGCGCCAGCAGTAGTGGACAGTCATCCAACTATGGCTACACCTTC.

This chain links TRBV6-5 with TRBJ2-5; D is undetermined. The DNA matches TRBJ2-7 better at its end, which makes the J call doubtful. The CDR3 has 13 residues. Germline V gene lookup returns CDR1 MNHEY and CDR2 SVGAGI. The CDR3 DNA follows: TGTGCCAGCAGTTACTCTATCCGCCACGAGCAGTACTTC. Protein sequence: CASSYSIRHEQYF.

The chain links TRBV4-3 to TRBJ2-7; 7 bases map to TRBD2. V lost 0 bases, J lost 2 bases, and 7 bases stayed unmatched. This CDR3 is 16 amino acids long. Germline V gene sequence: CDR1 LGHNA, CDR2 YSLEER. The CDR3: CASSQDGPGGAYEQYF. The CDR3 region has the DNA TGCGCCAGCAGCCAAGATGGACCGGGAGGCGCCTACGAGCAGTACTTC.

The chain links TRBV7-6 to TRBJ1-2, with D possibly TRBD1 on 5 matching bases. The germline V and J ends were trimmed by 5 bases and 5 bases, with 12 bases remaining between them. Germline V CDR1 and CDR2: SGHVS, FNYEAQ. The CDR3 has 13 amino acids. As DNA, the CDR3 is TGTGCCAGCAGCCCTGAAAGGGGTTATGGCTACACCTTC. This translates into CASSPERGYGYTF.

This clone was seen a few times. The chain joins TRBV29-1 to TRBJ2-7; 9 bases align to TRBD1. The CDR3 is made up of 13 amino acids. Per germline, CDR1 SQVTM and CDR2 ANQGSEA. The trim removed 6 bases at V and 6 bases at J, leaving 9 bases unmatched. The CDR3 DNA sequence: TGCAGCGTGGGGACAGGGATTAACTCCGAGCAGTACTTC. It yields the protein CSVGTGINSEQYF.

The chain uses TRBV7-2 and TRBJ2-7; D unclear. From germline, CDR1 is SGHTA and CDR2 FQGNSA. This CDR3 comprises 14 residues. Trimming shortened V by 1 base and J by 0 bases, and 7 bases separated the two germline ends. The CDR3: CASSLGAISYEQYF. CDR3 bases: TGTGCCAGCAGCTTAGGGGCCATCTCCTACGAGCAGTACTTC.

For this clone: The junction and the germline gene differ at one end; a read error may be behind it. The chain links TRBV7-9 to TRBJ2-7, with TRBD1 identical over 9 bases. CDR3 length: 15 residues. In germline, CDR1 is SEHNR, CDR2 FQNEAQ (reference sequence). The chain's CDR3 is CSSSLRRTGAYEQYF. The CDR3 region has the DNA TGTTCCAGCAGCTTACGGAGGACAGGGGCCTACGAGCAGTACTTC. Looking up the rest from reference TRBV7-9 and TRBJ2-7 gives the full variable domain: DTGVSQNPRHKITKRGQNVTFRCDPISEHNRLYWYRQTLGQGPEFLTYFQNEAQLEKSRLLSDRFSAERPKGSFSTLEIQRTEQGDSAMYLCSSSLRRTGAYEQYFGPGTRLTVT.

On this clone itself: The identical CDR3 is also encoded by other nucleotide sequences in the sample. The V and J genes are TRBV30 and TRBJ1-2; a possible D gene is TRBD1 (5 bases). Deletions cut 0 bases from V and 4 bases from J, with 9 bases between. The CDR3 is 13 residues long. From germline, CDR1 is GTSNPN and CDR2 SVGIG (reference sequence). The CDR3 reads CAWSVRGVYGYTF. CDR3 coding DNA: TGTGCCTGGAGTGTGCGGGGGGTCTATGGCTACACCTTC.

Remarks on this clone: A read error may account for a junction end that differs from germline. V and J are TRBV27 and TRBJ2-7; D uncertain. Germline CDR1 MNHEY, CDR2 SMNVEV (reference sequence). CDR3 length: 14 amino acids. The CDR3 DNA reads TGTGCCAGCAGTTTAGGGCTGGGTGCCTACGAGCAGTGCTTC. This translates into CASSLGLGAYEQCF.

The V gene is TRBV6-1, the J gene TRBJ1-1, with TRBD1 matching over 8 bases. J gave up 0 bases and V 4 bases, and 4 bases lay outside the gene matches. CDR3 length: 15 residues. Germline CDR1 and CDR2: MNHNS and SASEGT. The CDR3 DNA follows: TGTGCCAGCAGTGTACGGACAGGGCTGAACACTGAAGCTTTCTTT. Protein product: CASSVRTGLNTEAFF.

This sequence joins TRBV5-6 and TRBJ2-5, with 13 bases aligning to TRBD2. This CDR3 contains 17 residues. Germline-derived CDR1 and CDR2 are SGHDT and YYEEEE. V lost 3 bases to trimming and J lost 5 bases; unmatched junction nucleotides: 10. In DNA form, the CDR3 reads TGTGCCAGCAGCTGGAGGACTAGCGGGAGTACGCCGGAGACCCAGTACTTC. Translating it yields CASSWRTSGSTPETQYF.

J is TRBJ1-2 and V is TRBV11-2; the match to TRBD1 covers 10 bases. The CDR3 totals 15 residues. Germline V CDR1 and CDR2: SGHAT, FQNNGV. The junction had 3 bases not matched to a gene; V was cut back by 4 bases and J by 1 base. The CDR3 loop is CASSYGQGVNYGYTF. The CDR3 DNA is TGTGCCAGCAGCTACGGACAGGGGGTTAACTATGGCTACACCTTC.

A remark on this clone: Other DNA sequences in the same sample also yield this CDR3. V usage is TRBV6-5 and J usage is TRBJ2-7; perhaps TRBD2 as D (6 bases). There are 14 residues in the CDR3. V shed 5 bases and J shed 4 bases, with 15 bases lying between them. The V gene's germline CDR1 is MNHEY and CDR2 SVGAGI. The CDR3 DNA follows: TGTGCCAGCAGTATGACGGGGGAGGCTTACGAGCAGTACTTC. It yields the protein CASSMTGEAYEQYF.

CDR3 DNA: TGTGCCACCCGGGGGCGGGGGACCACCGGGGAGCTGTTTTTT. Translation: CATRGRGTTGELFF. The chain carries TRBV6-5 and TRBJ2-2, with a weak D call TRBD2 (7 bases). Per the germline V gene, CDR1 is MNHEY and CDR2 is SVGAGI. The V end was cut by 10 bases, the J end by 4 bases, with 16 bases between. The CDR3 is 14 amino acids.

V is TRBV5-4 and J is TRBJ2-7; 11 positions agree with TRBD1. Germline V gene lookup returns CDR1 SGHNT and CDR2 YYREEE (reference sequence). The CDR3 extends over 14 amino acids. The junction had 7 bases not matched to a gene; V was cut back by 4 bases and J by 7 bases. Here the CDR3 reads CASSPGTGGREQYF. CDR3 DNA: TGTGCCAGCAGCCCCGGGACAGGGGGTAGGGAGCAGTACTTC.